One and the same sample provided the 11 T cell receptor beta chains below, sequenced in a study of blood T cell repertoires in COVID-19. Clones were read by immunoSEQ multiplex PCR, and TCRdb kept only the in-frame ones, dropping some. The table has some 200,000 clones, roughly 76% seen once. Sequencing was performed on peripheral blood. These receptors originate from a woman aged 40 to 50 with COVID-19, enrolled during active disease.

This clone was detected only once. Here the CDR3 DNA reads TGTGCCAGCAGACAACGGACAGGGGAGGAGGAGACCCAGTACTTC. Protein sequence: CASRQRTGEEETQYF. The chain couples TRBV2 to TRBJ2-5, with 9 bases that match TRBD1. CDR1 and CDR2 from the germline V gene are SNHLY and FYNNEI. The CDR3 runs 15 residues. After removal of 6 bases from V and 5 bases from J, the junction contained 10 bases not matched to a gene.

The rearrangement uses TRBV5-4 and TRBJ1-2; unclear D gene. CDR3 size: 15 residues. CDR1 is SGHNT and CDR2 is YYREEE in the germline V gene (reference sequence). Trimming removed 10 bases from V and 1 base from J, with 20 bases in between. CDR3 sequence reads: CAFPTQAGLNYGYTF. As DNA, the CDR3 is TGTGCCTTCCCGACCCAGGCAGGCCTTAACTATGGCTACACCTTC.

V gene TRBV9 combines with J gene TRBJ2-3, with TRBD2 identical over 11 bases. V gave up 0 bases and J gave up 7 bases; unmatched junction bases: 13. This CDR3 comprises 18 residues. Germline CDR1 is SGDLS and CDR2 is YYNGEE. The CDR3 loop reads CASSVEGSGRASLNTQYF. The CDR3 region has the DNA TGTGCCAGCAGCGTAGAGGGTAGCGGGAGGGCCTCTCTGAATACGCAGTATTTT.

J is TRBJ2-7 and V is TRBV28; 8 nucleotides align to TRBD1. This CDR3 spans 15 amino acids. Trimming cost V 10 bases and J 3 bases; bases outside gene matches: 14. Germline loops: CDR1 MDHEN, CDR2 SYDVKM. CDR3 bases: TGTGCCACCGTTCCTCAGGGGGCGAATAACTACGAGCAGTACTTC. Its protein is CATVPQGANNYEQYF. The full variable domain, rest sourced from reference TRBV28 and TRBJ2-7, is DVKVTQSSRYLVKRTGEKVFLECVQDMDHENMFWYRQDPGLGLRLIYFSYDVKMKEKGDIPEGYSVSREKKERFSLILESASTNQTSMYLCATVPQGANNYEQYFGPGTRLTVT.

The chain carries TRBV28 and TRBJ2-5; no reliable D call. This CDR3 comprises 13 residues. Germline V gives CDR1 MDHEN, CDR2 SYDVKM. V was pared by 3 bases and J by 14 bases, with 19 bases between. The chain's CDR3 is CASSFGGQVTPYF. The CDR3 nucleotides are TGTGCCAGCAGTTTTGGTGGGCAGGTCACACCCTACTTC.

On this clone: The sample holds other DNA sequences that translate to the same CDR3. CDR3 DNA sequence: TGTGCCAGCAGTTATTTAGGGGAGCTGTTTTTT. It encodes CASSYLGELFF. The chain combines TRBV6-5 with TRBJ2-2; no definite D call. The CDR3 consists of 11 residues. V lost 3 bases and J 8 bases, leaving 4 bases between the germline ends. CDR1 is MNHEY, CDR2 SVGAGI, per germline.

This clone has a single count. V and J are TRBV7-2 and TRBJ2-7, with 12 nucleotides matching TRBD2. CDR1 is SGHTA and CDR2 is FQGNSA in the germline V gene. The J segment lost 6 bases and the V segment lost 5 bases, leaving 14 bases of the junction unmatched. CDR3 length: 17 amino acids. As DNA, the CDR3 is TGTGCCAGCAGCCGCCCCGGGGTTAGACTAGCGGGAGTCGAGCAGTACTTC. It encodes CASSRPGVRLAGVEQYF.

This clone was observed many times. The CDR3 reads CASSMDRALYTF. The CDR3 nucleotides read TGTGCCAGCAGTATGGACAGGGCACTCTACACCTTC. The chain uses TRBV6-5 and TRBJ1-2, with 8 bases matching TRBD1. Unmatched junction bases numbered 6, after V lost 5 bases and J lost 10 bases. This CDR3 region has 12 residues. CDR1 MNHEY and CDR2 SVGAGI come from the germline V gene.

This clone appeared once. J is TRBJ2-5 and V is TRBV9; 9 nucleotides line up with TRBD1. V lost 4 bases and J lost 3; bases outside the gene matches: 13. The CDR3 covers 17 residues. CDR1 SGDLS and CDR2 YYNGEE come from the germline V gene. The CDR3: CASSHPLNRGLEETQYF. CDR3 nucleotides: TGTGCCAGCAGCCATCCCCTGAACAGGGGGCTAGAAGAGACCCAGTACTTC.

The V call is TRBV2, the J call TRBJ1-4, with 7 bases identical to TRBD1. This CDR3 is 14 amino acids long. V lost 8 bases and J lost 12; bases outside the gene matches: 15. Germline assignment: CDR1 SNHLY and CDR2 FYNNEI. The chain's CDR3 is CASLWTGGNEQLFF. In DNA form, the CDR3 reads TGTGCCAGCCTCTGGACAGGAGGCAACGAACAACTGTTTTTT.

The rearrangement links TRBV7-9 to TRBJ1-6, with D possibly matching TRBD1 (5 bases). The V end was cut by 4 bases, the J end by 10 bases, with 14 bases between. The CDR3 totals 14 residues. Germline V gene data show CDR1 as SEHNR and CDR2 as FQNEAQ (reference sequence). CDR3 in amino acids: CASSSRQSRSPLHF. The DNA for the CDR3 is TGTGCCAGCAGCTCACGACAGTCGCGGTCACCCCTCCACTTT.